One T cell receptor (beta chain) is described in this entry. Its target is unknown. Clones were read by immunoSEQ multiplex PCR, and TCRdb kept only the in-frame ones, dropping some. In the table there are roughly 65,000 clones, roughly nine tenths of which are singletons. The sample is drawn from a study of cytomegalovirus exposure and HLA in healthy donors. Study at large: A subsequent analysis stated that the 100 to 150 validation repertoires were run on the same platform as the roughly 670 first-cohort repertoires. Overall study findings and caveats: Altogether, some 160 TCR beta chains were recorded as cytomegalovirus-associated. The majority of TCR sequences were rare, yet some public TCRs appeared in many donors. The tendency of first-cohort TCR clusters to co-occur in the 120 or so validation repertoires was the finding of a later analysis.

Trimming left V 2 bases short and J 0 bases short, with 18 bases between. The V gene's germline CDR1 is SNHLY and CDR2 FYNNEI. The CDR3 is 18 amino acids. This sequence joins TRBV2 and TRBJ2-3; possible D gene TRBD2, 5 bases. Input material: PBMCs. The TCR sequence derives from a man between 18 and 35 years old in good health and CMV-seronegative. The DNA of the CDR3 is TGTGCCAGCAGTGAACGGCCCAGCGGAACATATAGCACAGATACGCAGTATTTT. The encoded protein is CASSERPSGTYSTDTQYF.